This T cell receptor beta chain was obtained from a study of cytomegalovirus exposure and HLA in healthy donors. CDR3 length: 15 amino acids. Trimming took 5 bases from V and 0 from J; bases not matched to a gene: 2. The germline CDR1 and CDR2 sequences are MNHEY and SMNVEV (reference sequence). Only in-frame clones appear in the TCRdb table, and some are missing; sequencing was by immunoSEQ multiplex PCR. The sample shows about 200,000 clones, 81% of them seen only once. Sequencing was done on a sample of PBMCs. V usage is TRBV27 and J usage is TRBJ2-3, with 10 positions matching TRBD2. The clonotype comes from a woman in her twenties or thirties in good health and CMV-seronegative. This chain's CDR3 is CASSPLAGSTDTQYF. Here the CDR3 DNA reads TGTGCCAGCAGTCCACTAGCGGGGAGCACAGATACGCAGTATTTT.